This passage covers 7 T cell receptor beta chains from one sample sequenced in a study of OX40 agonist ivuxolimab in advanced cancers. Clones were read by immunoSEQ multiplex PCR, and TCRdb kept only the in-frame ones, dropping some. The table includes around 65,000 clones, approximately 90% detected once. The starting material was CD4+ or CD8+ T cells sorted from blood, obtained in a trial of the OX40 agonist ivuxolimab. These receptor sequences come from an adult with an advanced solid tumor such as melanoma, head and neck, liver or kidney cancer.

This clone was seen more than once but under ten times. V and J are TRBV10-1 and TRBJ1-1; D gene ambiguous. V shed 0 bases and J shed 7 bases, with 9 bases lying between them. Looked up from germline, CDR1 is WNHNN and CDR2 is SYGVQD (reference sequence). The length of the CDR3 is 13 residues. CDR3 region: CASSESNSIEAFF. CDR3 bases: TGCGCCAGCAGTGAGTCGAACAGCATTGAAGCTTTCTTT.

This clone was picked up one time. This rearrangement joins TRBV28 to TRBJ2-7, with unresolved D. V was trimmed by 5 bases and J by 6 bases, leaving 17 bases between them. The CDR3 length is 14 residues. Germline loops: CDR1 MDHEN, CDR2 SYDVKM. CDR3 nucleotides: TGTGCCAGCAGTACCATGCCCCGGATCGGCGAGCAGTACTTC. It yields the protein CASSTMPRIGEQYF. Full variable domain (missing parts from reference TRBV28 and TRBJ2-7): DVKVTQSSRYLVKRTGEKVFLECVQDMDHENMFWYRQDPGLGLRLIYFSYDVKMKEKGDIPEGYSVSREKKERFSLILESASTNQTSMYLCASSTMPRIGEQYFGPGTRLTVT.

The V call is TRBV6-6, the J call TRBJ2-7; D is tentatively TRBD1 or TRBD2 (5 bases each). From germline, CDR1 is MNHNY and CDR2 SVGAGI (reference sequence). The CDR3 loop spans 15 amino acids. Trimming cost V 6 bases and J 0 bases, with 15 bases left between them. As DNA, the CDR3 is TGTGCCAGCAGCTCGGGACCACTAAGCTCCTACGAGCAGTACTTC. Amino acids: CASSSGPLSSYEQYF.

The chain links TRBV5-1 to TRBJ2-7, with D perhaps assigned TRBD1 or TRBD2 (6 bases each). Between the trimmed V and J ends, which lost 3 bases and 0 bases, there was a span of 10 bases. The CDR3 runs 14 residues. In germline, CDR1 is SGHRS, CDR2 YFSETQ. CDR3 region: CASSSGGTSYEQYF. CDR3 bases: TGCGCCAGCAGCTCCGGGGGCACCTCCTACGAGCAGTACTTC.

The chain has TRBV10-1 and TRBJ1-4; the D gene is possibly TRBD1 (5 bases). Germline V CDR1 and CDR2: WNHNN, SYGVQD (reference sequence). The ends were cut back, 3 bases at V and 10 bases at J, with 9 bases in the middle. CDR3 size: 12 residues. CDR3 coding DNA: TGCGCCAGCAGTGAAGACAGAAGAAAACTGTTTTTT. This codes for CASSEDRRKLFF.

There are a few counts of this clone. V and J are TRBV15 and TRBJ1-6; possible D gene TRBD1, 6 bases. Germline CDR1 LNHNV, CDR2 YYDKDF (reference sequence). With 5 bases removed from V and 7 bases from J, the gap between germline ends came to 12 bases. This CDR3 has 14 residues. The CDR3 region is CATSSNRENSPLHF. The DNA for the CDR3 is TGTGCCACCAGCTCCAACAGGGAAAATTCACCCCTCCACTTT.

This chain links TRBV11-3 with TRBJ2-7, with a tentative D call TRBD2 (6 bases). This CDR3 has 14 amino acids. In germline, CDR1 is SGHNT, CDR2 YENEEA. The V end lost 0 bases, the J end lost 5 bases, and 11 bases lay between the germline ends. The CDR3 DNA is TGTGCCAGCAGCTTAGATGGGGGGTCCCACGAGCAGTACTTC. Protein sequence: CASSLDGGSHEQYF. Full variable domain (outside the CDR3, taken from reference TRBV11-3 and TRBJ2-7): EAGVVQSPRYKIIEKKQPVAFWCNPISGHNTLYWYLQNLGQGPELLIRYENEEAVDDSQLPKDRFSAERLKGVDSTLKIQPAELGDSAVYLCASSLDGGSHEQYFGPGTRLTVT.